This is a list of T cell receptor beta chains from one sample in a study of T cell changes during pregnancy in multiple sclerosis. Produced via immunoSEQ multiplex PCR; TCRdb's table is partial and in-frame only. The sample holds 65,000 to 85,000 clones; roughly 90% are singletons and the top ten take approximately 0.97%. The sequences come from peripheral blood, collected in the first trimester of pregnancy. Every receptor here comes from a female donor in good health, enrolled as a control in a pregnancy study. CDR3s include the opening cysteine and the closing phenylalanine or tryptophan. D genes are given only for firm matches. Not all rows give a size; the values are once, few, many and, for expanded clones, a class.

V gene	D gene	J gene	clone size	CDR3 DNA	CDR3 protein
TRBV5-6	NA	TRBJ1-6	few	TGTGCCAGCAGCTTACAACAGTTCCAGTCACCCCTCCACTTT	CASSLQQFQSPLHF
TRBV28	NA	TRBJ2-2	NA	TGTGCCAGCAGTTTATGGGGGCAAAACACCGGGGAGCTGTTTTTT	CASSLWGQNTGELFF
TRBV28	NA	TRBJ1-6	NA	TGTGCCAGCAGTCCCTCTGACAGCTCCTATAATTCACCCCTCCACTTT	CASSPSDSSYNSPLHF
TRBV6-5	NA	TRBJ1-1	NA	TGTGCCAGCATGAGGAACACTGAAGCTTTCTTT	CASMRNTEAFF
TRBV4-2	TRBD2	TRBJ2-5	once	TGTGCCAGCAGCCGGGCGGGACTAGAGGAAAAGTACTTC	CASSRAGLEEKYF
TRBV6-5	TRBD1	TRBJ2-7	NA	TGTGCCAGCAGTCGGAACGACAGGGCATCCGAGCAGTACTTC	CASSRNDRASEQYF
TRBV30	NA	TRBJ1-4	NA	TGTGCCGGGACTCCCGCCGTTCGGGGTAATGAAAAACTGTTTTTT	CAGTPAVRGNEKLFF
TRBV5-1	NA	TRBJ2-7	NA	TGCGCCAGCTCCGGGGGGCAAAACTACGAGCAGTACTTC	CASSGGQNYEQYF
TRBV6-1	TRBD2	TRBJ2-3	NA	TGTGCCAGCAGTGAACGGCTAGCGGGGAGAAACACAGATACGCAGTATTTT	CASSERLAGRNTDTQYF
TRBV6-6	TRBD2	TRBJ2-7	NA	TGTGCCAGCAGTTACCGTCTAGCGGGTTCCTACGAGCAGTACTTC	CASSYRLAGSYEQYF
TRBV6-4	NA	TRBJ2-3	NA	TGTGCCAGCAGTCCCGGGGTCCAAACAGATACGCAGTATTTT	CASSPGVQTDTQYF